Below, one T cell receptor (beta chain) is given with its context. The target antigen is unknown. Germline V gene data show CDR1 as ENHRY and CDR2 as SYGVKD. This CDR3 is built from 16 residues. Germline trimming cut 6 bases from V and 0 bases from J; bases unmatched to any gene: 7. These data come from a study of post-analysis software for immune sequencing data. Points from the study as a whole: A few TRBV segments appeared more often in patients than in controls, and TRBV5-6, TRBV5-1 and TRBV20-1 were among these.

Unique molecular identifiers were built into the TCR beta cDNA libraries. TCRdb analysed the PCR reads with MiXCR anew, one entry per CDR3 protein. The sample contains about 810,000 distinct CDR3 sequences, approximately 53% of which appear only once. This TCR was recovered from a girl aged 10 to 17 with multiple sclerosis. The sample was blood. This chain links TRBV10-3 with TRBJ2-1, with 8 bases lining up with TRBD2. DNA for the CDR3: TGTGCCATCAGAGACGGGGGGGCGAGCTCCTACAATGAGCAGTTCTTC. Residues: CAIRDGGASSYNEQFF.